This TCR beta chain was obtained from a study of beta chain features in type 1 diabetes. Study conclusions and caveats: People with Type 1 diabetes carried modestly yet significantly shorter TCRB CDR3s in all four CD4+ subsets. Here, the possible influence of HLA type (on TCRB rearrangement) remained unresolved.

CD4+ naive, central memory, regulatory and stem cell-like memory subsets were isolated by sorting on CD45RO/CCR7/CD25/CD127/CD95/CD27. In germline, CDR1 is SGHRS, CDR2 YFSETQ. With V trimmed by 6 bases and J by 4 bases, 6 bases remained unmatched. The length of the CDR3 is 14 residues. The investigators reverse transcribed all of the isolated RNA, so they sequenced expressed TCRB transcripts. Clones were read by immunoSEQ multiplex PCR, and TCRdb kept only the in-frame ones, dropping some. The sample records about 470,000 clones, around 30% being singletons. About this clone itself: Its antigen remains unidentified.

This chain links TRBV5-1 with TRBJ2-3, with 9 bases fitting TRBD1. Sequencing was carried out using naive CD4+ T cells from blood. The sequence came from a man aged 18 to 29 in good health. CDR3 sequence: CASIWDRVPDTQYF. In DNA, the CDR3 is TGCGCCAGCATCTGGGACAGGGTTCCAGATACGCAGTATTTT.